Below are 7 T cell receptor beta chains sequenced from a single sample in a study of blood T cell repertoires in COVID-19. The table came from immunoSEQ multiplex PCR; TCRdb's copy has only in-frame clones and leaves some out. The sample yields around 73,000 clones, over 65% seen once. Sequenced material: peripheral blood. These receptors originate from a woman between 55 and 75 years old with acute or convalescent COVID-19.

This rearrangement joins TRBV11-3 to TRBJ2-7; 10 nucleotides match TRBD2. The CDR3 contains 19 residues. V shed 1 base, J shed 1 base, and the junction held 13 bases outside the gene matches. Germline loops: CDR1 SGHNT, CDR2 YENEEA. CDR3 sequence (DNA): TGTGCCAGCAGCTTAGGTCCTAGCGGGAGTGTTAGGTGTTCCTACGAGCAGTACTTC. Amino acids: CASSLGPSGSVRCSYEQYF.

The chain recombines TRBV19 with TRBJ1-2, with 10 bases lining up with TRBD1. With 8 bases clipped from V and 4 bases from J, the junction kept 7 bases outside the gene matches. Germline CDR1 and CDR2: LNHDA and SQIVND (reference sequence). CDR3 length: 14 amino acids. In DNA form, the CDR3 reads TGTGCCAGTCGGTTGGACAGGGGGTCCTATGGCTACACCTTC. It translates to CASRLDRGSYGYTF.

A word on this clone: The same CDR3 arises from other DNA sequences in this sample as well. This chain uses TRBV19 with TRBJ1-5, with D tentatively TRBD1 (6 bases). V lost 2 bases and J 2 bases, leaving 10 bases between the germline ends. This CDR3 is built from 15 residues. From germline, CDR1 is LNHDA and CDR2 SQIVND (reference sequence). CDR3 sequence: CASSIRGAGNQPQHF. CDR3 DNA: TGTGCCAGTAGTATACGGGGGGCCGGCAATCAGCCCCAGCATTTT.

As for this clone: One end of the junction is discordant with germline, which a read error may explain. The chain recombines TRBV19 with TRBJ1-5; TRBD1 is a possible D gene (5 bases). The CDR3 extends over 19 amino acids. Germline V lookup: CDR1 LNHDA, CDR2 SQIVND (reference sequence). CDR3 bases: TGTGCCAGTACCCCAGGGCCCGAGGCTGGGGTCGTGGGCAAACAGCCCCAGCATTTT. It encodes CASTPGPEAGVVGKQPQHF. The full variable domain, completed using reference TRBV19 and TRBJ1-5, is DGGITQSPKYLFRKEGQNVTLSCEQNLNHDAMYWYRQDPGQGLRLIYYSQIVNDFQKGDIAEGYSVSREKKESFPLTVTSAQKNPTAFYLCASTPGPEAGVVGKQPQHFGDGTRLSIL.

The chain links TRBV4-1 to TRBJ1-2; tentative D call: TRBD1 (5 bases). Per the germline V gene, CDR1 is MGHRA and CDR2 is YSYEKL. The CDR3 loop spans 13 amino acids. V was clipped by 3 bases and J by 8 bases, with 13 bases between them. CDR3 residues: CASSQAPGEGYTF. DNA of the CDR3: TGCGCCAGCAGCCAGGCCCCGGGGGAAGGCTACACCTTC.

Concerning this clone itself: One end of the junction fails to match germline, which may point to a read error. The genes are TRBV27 and TRBJ1-1; 7 bases align to TRBD1. Germline V gene sequence: CDR1 MNHEY, CDR2 SMNVEV (reference sequence). The CDR3 has 14 amino acids. The CDR3 reads CASSISQGDTEAFF. For the CDR3, the DNA is TGTGCCAGCAGTATATCTCAGGGGGACACTGAAGCTTTCTTT.

The V and J genes are TRBV24-1 and TRBJ2-2, with no clear D. Germline V lookup: CDR1 KGHDR, CDR2 SFDVKD. CDR3 length equals 17 residues. Trimming took 4 bases from V and 0 from J, leaving 14 bases between them. CDR3 bases: TGTGCCACCAGTGACCCGACTGGCGCCGCGAACACCGGGGAGCTGTTTTTT. It codes for CATSDPTGAANTGELFF.